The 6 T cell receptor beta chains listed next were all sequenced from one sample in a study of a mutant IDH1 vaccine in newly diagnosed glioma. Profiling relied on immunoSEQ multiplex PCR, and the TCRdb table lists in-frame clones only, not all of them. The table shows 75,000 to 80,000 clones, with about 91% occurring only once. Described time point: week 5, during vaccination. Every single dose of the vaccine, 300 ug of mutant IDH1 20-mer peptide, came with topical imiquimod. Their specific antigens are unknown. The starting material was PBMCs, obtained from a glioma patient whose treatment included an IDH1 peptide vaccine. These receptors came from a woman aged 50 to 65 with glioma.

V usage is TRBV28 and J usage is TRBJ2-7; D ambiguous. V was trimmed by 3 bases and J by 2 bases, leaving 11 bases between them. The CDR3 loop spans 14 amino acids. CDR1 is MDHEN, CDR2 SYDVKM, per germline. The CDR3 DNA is TGTGCCAGCAGTTTGCAGCAGCCTCCCTACGAGCAGTACTTC. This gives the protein CASSLQQPPYEQYF.

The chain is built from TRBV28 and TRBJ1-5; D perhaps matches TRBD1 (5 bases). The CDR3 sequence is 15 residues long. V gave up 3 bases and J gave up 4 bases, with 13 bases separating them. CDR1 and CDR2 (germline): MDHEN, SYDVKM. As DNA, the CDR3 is TGTGCCAGCAGTTTGGGGGGGGGTGGAAATCAGCCCCAGCATTTT. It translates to CASSLGGGGNQPQHF. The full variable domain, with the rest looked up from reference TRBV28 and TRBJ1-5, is DVKVTQSSRYLVKRTGEKVFLECVQDMDHENMFWYRQDPGLGLRLIYFSYDVKMKEKGDIPEGYSVSREKKERFSLILESASTNQTSMYLCASSLGGGGNQPQHFGDGTRLSIL.

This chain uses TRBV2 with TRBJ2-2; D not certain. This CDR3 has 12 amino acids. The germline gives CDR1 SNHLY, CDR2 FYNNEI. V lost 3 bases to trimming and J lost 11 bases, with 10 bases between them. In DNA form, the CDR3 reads TGTGCCAGCAGTGATTTGAAGGTAGAGCTGTTTTTT. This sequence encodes CASSDLKVELFF. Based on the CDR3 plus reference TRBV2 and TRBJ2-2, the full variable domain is EPEVTQTPSHQVTQMGQEVILRCVPISNHLYFYWYRQILGQKVEFLVSFYNNEISEKSEIFDDQFSVERPDGSNFTLKIRSTKLEDSAMYFCASSDLKVELFFGEGSRLTVL.

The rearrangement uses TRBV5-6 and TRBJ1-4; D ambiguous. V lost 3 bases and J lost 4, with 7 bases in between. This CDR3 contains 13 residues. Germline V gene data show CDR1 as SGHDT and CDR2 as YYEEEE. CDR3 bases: TGTGCCAGCAGCTCTAGAGTTAATGAAAAACTGTTTTTT. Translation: CASSSRVNEKLFF.

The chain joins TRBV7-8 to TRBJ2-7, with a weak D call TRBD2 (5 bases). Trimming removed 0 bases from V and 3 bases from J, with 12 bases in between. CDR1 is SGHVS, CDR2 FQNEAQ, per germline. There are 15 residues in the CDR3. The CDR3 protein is CASSLAPSTLYEQYF. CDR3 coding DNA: TGTGCCAGCAGCTTAGCACCTAGCACCCTCTACGAGCAGTACTTC.

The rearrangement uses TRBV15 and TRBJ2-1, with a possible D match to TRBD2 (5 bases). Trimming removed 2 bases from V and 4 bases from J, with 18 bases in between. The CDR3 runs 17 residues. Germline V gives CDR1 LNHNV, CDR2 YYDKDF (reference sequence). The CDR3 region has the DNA TGTGCCACCAGCAGATGGGTCGGGGATAGCAGTTACAATGAGCAGTTCTTC. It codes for CATSRWVGDSSYNEQFF. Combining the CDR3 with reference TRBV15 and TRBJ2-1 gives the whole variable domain DAMVIQNPRYQVTQFGKPVTLSCSQTLNHNVMYWYQQKSSQAPKLLFHYYDKDFNNEADTPDNFQSRRPNTSFCFLDIRSPGLGDTAMYLCATSRWVGDSSYNEQFFGPGTRLTVL.